This T cell receptor (beta chain) is drawn from a study of T cells after yellow fever vaccination. Study background: SMART-Seq v4 Ultra Low Input prepared libraries from low-cell fractions. The study, taken as a whole, reports: The study found a weaker secondary response that peaked faster, day 5 versus 15. Re-detected after boosting: most primary clones, 96% of CD4 and about 85% of CD8.

This clonotype occurred many times. 5'RACE template switching produced TCR cDNA carrying a universal primer site and UMIs. One entry per CDR3 protein, called by TCRdb with MiXCR from the 5' RACE reads. The sample lists about 52,000 distinct CDR3 sequences, about 6.3% occurring once. Germline trimming cut 4 bases from V and 0 bases from J; bases unmatched to any gene: 8. This CDR3 is built from 16 residues. The sequencing here drew on CD8+ T cells not binding an NS4B(214-222) dextramer, sorted from PBMCs, taken more than 35 days after the first yellow fever vaccination. The chain has TRBV12-3 or TRBV12-4 and TRBJ2-7; 8 bases are a match to TRBD2. This clonotype was obtained from a man aged 18-30 years who received the YFV17D yellow fever vaccine. The CDR3, as DNA: TGTGCCAGCAGTTCCCTGACTAGCGTCAGCTCCTACGAGCAGTACTTC. As protein: CASSSLTSVSSYEQYF.